Listed below are T cell receptor beta chains from one sample, sequenced in a study of response to subunit inactivated influenza vaccine. TCRdb called the RT-PCR reads again in MiXCR, with one record for every CDR3 protein. The sample lists about 780,000 distinct CDR3 sequences, 18% seen once, with under 13% in the top ten. The sequencing here drew on PBMCs from blood, taken around 5 days after vaccination. Source of these receptors: a man in his fifties or sixties who received an inactivated influenza vaccine. The CDR3 runs from the conserved cysteine through the conserved F or W. A D gene is named only where the DNA matches it firmly. Only part of the rows carry a size: once, few, many, or a class if the clone is expanded.

j_call	d_call	clone_size	v_call	cdr3_aa	cdr3_nt
TRBJ1-6	-	few	TRBV9	CASSAEINSPLHF	TGTGCCAGCAGCGCCGAGATTAATTCACCCCTCCACTTT
TRBJ2-5	-	-	TRBV5-6	CASSLEGGRTQYF	TGTGCCAGCAGCTTGGAGGGCGGGCGGACCCAGTACTTC
TRBJ1-1	-	-	TRBV20-1	CSARVPGWQFGTFF	TGCAGTGCTAGAGTCCCTGGTTGGCAGTTCGGAACTTTCTTT
TRBJ1-5	TRBD1	few	TRBV5-1	CASSQGDSLGPQHF	TGCGCCAGCAGCCAAGGGGACAGCCTAGGGCCCCAGCATTTT
TRBJ2-5	TRBD2	-	TRBV5-1	CASSLVGGGGGETQYF	TGCGCCAGCAGCTTGGTTGGAGGCGGGGGTGGCGAGACCCAGTACTTC
TRBJ1-4	-	many	TRBV6-5	CASSYSQGLGEKLFF	TGTGCCAGCAGTTATTCACAGGGACTAGGGGAAAAACTGTTTTTT
TRBJ2-7	-	-	TRBV12-3/TRBV12-4	CASSLRTQAYEQYF	TGTGCCAGCAGTTTGCGGACGCAAGCCTACGAGCAGTACTTC
TRBJ2-3	TRBD2	many	TRBV12-3/TRBV12-4	CASSRTSGTDTQYF	TGCGCCAGCAGCCGTACTAGCGGGACAGATACGCAGTATTTT
TRBJ1-6	-	many	TRBV12-3/TRBV12-4	CASSLDGTPLHF	TGTGCCAGCAGTTTAGACGGTACACCCCTCCACTTT
TRBJ2-1	TRBD1	few	TRBV4-1	CASSQTDGTGAYNEQFF	TGCGCCAGCAGCCAAACAGACGGGACAGGGGCCTACAATGAGCAGTTCTTC
TRBJ1-1	-	few	TRBV10-3	CAISVSITTNTEAFF	TGTGCCATCAGTGTCTCGATCACGACGAACACTGAAGCTTTCTTT
TRBJ2-1	TRBD2	-	TRBV20-1	CSASGTSHNEQFF	TGCAGTGCCAGCGGGACTAGCCACAATGAGCAGTTCTTC
TRBJ2-7	TRBD1	-	TRBV6-1	CASGLPGQGGYEQYF	TGTGCCAGCGGACTACCGGGACAGGGGGGCTACGAGCAGTACTTC
TRBJ2-1	-	few	TRBV30	CAWSAPPRVRRLYNEQFF	TGTGCCTGGAGTGCCCCCCCCAGGGTCCGGAGACTGTACAATGAGCAGTTCTTC
TRBJ2-5	-	many	TRBV4-3	CASSQDFGGQETQYF	TGCGCCAGCAGCCAAGATTTTGGGGGCCAAGAGACCCAGTACTTC
TRBJ2-2	-	-	TRBV7-2	CASSLYSANTGELFF	TGTGCCAGCAGCCTCTACTCGGCGAACACCGGGGAGCTGTTTTTT
TRBJ2-7	TRBD1	-	TRBV6-2/TRBV6-3	CASDDRGTYEQYF	TGTGCCAGCGACGACAGGGGGACTTACGAGCAGTACTTC
TRBJ1-3	-	-	TRBV6-5	CASSSGTGNTIYF	TGTGCCAGCAGTTCGGGGACAGGAAACACCATATATTTT
TRBJ2-1	-	few	TRBV7-3	CASSSPSLGHNEQFF	TGTGCCAGCAGCTCGCCCTCCCTGGGCCACAATGAGCAGTTCTTC
TRBJ2-4	TRBD2	few	TRBV20-1	CSASSGRDIQYF	TGCAGTGCTAGTAGCGGGAGAGACATTCAGTACTTC
TRBJ1-2	TRBD1	-	TRBV5-1	CASSIGQGNYGYTF	TGCGCCAGCAGCATTGGACAGGGGAACTATGGCTACACCTTC
TRBJ2-1	-	many	TRBV5-1	CASSLTSGGPYNEQFF	TGTGCCAGCAGCTTAACCTCCGGGGGGCCTTACAATGAGCAGTTCTTC
TRBJ2-5	TRBD2	-	TRBV14	CASSQFLERGETQYF	TGTGCCAGCAGCCAATTCCTGGAGCGGGGAGAGACCCAGTACTTC
TRBJ2-1	-	few	TRBV12-3/TRBV12-4	CASTNSGRNNEQFF	TGTGCCAGCACCAATAGCGGCCGCAACAATGAGCAGTTCTTC
TRBJ1-2	-	few	TRBV4-1	CASSQVSEPNYGYTF	TGCGCCAGCAGCCAAGTTTCCGAACCTAACTATGGCTACACCTTC
TRBJ2-1	TRBD2	-	TRBV7-2	CASTAGVIYNEQFF	TGTGCCAGCACTGCGGGAGTAATATACAATGAGCAGTTCTTC
TRBJ1-2	TRBD1	few	TRBV10-3	CAISVGQGEYGYTF	TGTGCCATCAGCGTGGGACAGGGAGAGTATGGCTACACCTTC
TRBJ2-7	-	-	TRBV20-1	CSATGRAAYEQYF	TGCAGTGCAACTGGTCGGGCAGCCTACGAGCAGTACTTC
TRBJ2-1	-	many	TRBV7-2	CASSLSRAGHEQFF	TGTGCCAGCAGCTTGTCTAGAGCCGGGCATGAGCAGTTCTTC
TRBJ2-7	TRBD2	few	TRBV5-6	CASSLSSGGPYEQYF	TGTGCCAGCAGCTTGAGTAGCGGGGGTCCCTACGAGCAGTACTTC
TRBJ2-7	-	-	TRBV10-3	CATATGVWNEQYF	TGTGCCACCGCGACAGGCGTATGGAACGAGCAGTACTTC
TRBJ2-1	-	few	TRBV20-1	CRARGGFSSSYNEQFF	TGCAGAGCCAGGGGAGGCTTCTCGAGCTCCTACAATGAGCAGTTCTTC
TRBJ2-7	-	-	TRBV28	CASIHSGEQYF	TGTGCCAGCATTCACAGTGGGGAGCAGTACTTC
TRBJ2-4	TRBD2	-	TRBV6-2/TRBV6-3	CASQTEASGGNIQYF	TGTGCCAGCCAAACGGAGGCTAGCGGGGGAAACATTCAGTACTTC
TRBJ2-5	-	few	TRBV20-1	CSARAGEETQYF	TGCAGTGCTAGGGCAGGGGAAGAGACCCAGTACTTC
TRBJ1-1	-	-	TRBV11-2	CASSLDVGRIMNTEAFF	TGTGCCAGCAGCTTAGATGTCGGGCGGATCATGAACACTGAAGCTTTCTTT
TRBJ1-6	TRBD1	-	TRBV4-1	CASRQGSGQGSSPLHF	TGCGCCAGCAGACAAGGGTCCGGACAGGGGTCTTCACCCCTCCACTTT
TRBJ1-2	-	-	TRBV7-9	CASSLQPGRDIF	TGTGCCAGCAGCTTACAACCCGGCAGGGACATCTTC
TRBJ2-4	-	-	TRBV28	CASSPNVRALAKNIQYF	TGTGCCAGCAGCCCAAACGTCCGCGCATTAGCCAAAAACATTCAGTACTTC
TRBJ2-2	TRBD1	many	TRBV5-1	CASRNRGETGELFF	TGCGCCAGCAGGAACAGGGGAGAAACCGGGGAGCTGTTTTTT
TRBJ1-2	TRBD1	few	TRBV10-3	CAISEIPGQNYGYTF	TGTGCCATCAGTGAGATCCCGGGACAGAACTATGGCTACACCTTC
TRBJ2-5	-	-	TRBV5-1	CASTHGGRQETQYF	TGCGCCAGCACCCACGGAGGTAGACAAGAGACCCAGTACTTC
TRBJ2-3	-	few	TRBV15	CATSRQARSGDTQYF	TGTGCCACCAGCAGACAAGCGAGGTCTGGAGATACGCAGTATTTT
TRBJ2-7	-	few	TRBV4-3	CASSHDRSYEQYF	TGCGCCAGCAGCCACGACAGAAGCTACGAGCAGTACTTC
TRBJ2-5	TRBD1	many	TRBV10-3	CAISLGGRETQYF	TGTGCCATCAGTTTAGGGGGCCGGGAGACCCAGTACTTC
TRBJ2-1	-	-	TRBV19	CASRGRGDEGNEQFF	TGTGCCAGCAGGGGAAGAGGGGACGAAGGCAATGAGCAGTTCTTC